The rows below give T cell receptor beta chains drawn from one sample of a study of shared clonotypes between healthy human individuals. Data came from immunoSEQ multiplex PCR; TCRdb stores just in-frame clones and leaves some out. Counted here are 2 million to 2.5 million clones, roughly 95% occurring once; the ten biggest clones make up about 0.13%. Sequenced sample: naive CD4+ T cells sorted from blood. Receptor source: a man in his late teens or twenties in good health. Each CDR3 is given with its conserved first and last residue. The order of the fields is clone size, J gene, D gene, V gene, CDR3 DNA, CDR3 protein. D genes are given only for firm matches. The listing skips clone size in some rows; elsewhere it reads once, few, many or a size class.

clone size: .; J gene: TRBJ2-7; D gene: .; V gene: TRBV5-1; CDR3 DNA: TGCGCCAGCAGCTTGGAGGAGGGCCCCTACGAGCAGTACTTC; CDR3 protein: CASSLEEGPYEQYF
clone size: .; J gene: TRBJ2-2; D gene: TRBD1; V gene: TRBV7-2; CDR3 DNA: TGTGCCAGCAGCTTTTTGGGACAGACCGGGGAGCTGTTTTTT; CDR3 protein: CASSFLGQTGELFF
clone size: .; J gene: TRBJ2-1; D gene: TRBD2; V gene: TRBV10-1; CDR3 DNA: TGCGCCAGCAGTCCTAGCGGGATCCCCTACAATGAGCAGTTCTTC; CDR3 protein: CASSPSGIPYNEQFF
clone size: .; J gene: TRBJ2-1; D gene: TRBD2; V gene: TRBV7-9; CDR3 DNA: TGTGCCAGCAGCTTAGGCGGGAGTAAATCCTACAATGAGCAGTTCTTC; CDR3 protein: CASSLGGSKSYNEQFF
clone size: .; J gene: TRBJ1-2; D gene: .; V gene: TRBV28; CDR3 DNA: TGTGCCAGTAATAGTGCTAACTATGGCTACACCTTC; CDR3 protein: CASNSANYGYTF
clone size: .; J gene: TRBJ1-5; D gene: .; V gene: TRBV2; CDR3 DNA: TGTGCCAGCAGCCTGAGGGACCTCAATCAGCCCCAGCATTTT; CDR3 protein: CASSLRDLNQPQHF
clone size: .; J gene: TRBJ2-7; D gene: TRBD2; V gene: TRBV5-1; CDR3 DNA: TGCGCCAGCAGCCGGGATGGTCCTAGCGGGAGGAGCTCCTACGAGCAGTACTTC; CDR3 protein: CASSRDGPSGRSSYEQYF
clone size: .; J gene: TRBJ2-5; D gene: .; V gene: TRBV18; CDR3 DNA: TGTGCCAGCTCACCATTGGAGGGGGCCTTTGAGACCCAGTACTTC; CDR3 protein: CASSPLEGAFETQYF
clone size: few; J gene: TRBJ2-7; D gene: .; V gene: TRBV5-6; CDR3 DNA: TGTGCCAGCAGCTCCGGGTTGTTCTACGAGCAGTACTTC; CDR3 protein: CASSSGLFYEQYF
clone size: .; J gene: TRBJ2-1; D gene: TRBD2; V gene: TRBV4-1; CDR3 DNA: TGCGCCAGCAGCCAAGAGGGACTAGCGGGAGGGTTTTTCAACAATGAGCAGTTCTTC; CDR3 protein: CASSQEGLAGGFFNNEQFF
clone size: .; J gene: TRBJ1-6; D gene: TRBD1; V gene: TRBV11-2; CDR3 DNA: TGTGCCAGCAGCCCCCGAACAGGGGGCGGGTATAATTCACCCCTCCACTTT; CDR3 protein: CASSPRTGGGYNSPLHF
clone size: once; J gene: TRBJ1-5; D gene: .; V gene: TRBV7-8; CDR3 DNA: TGTGCCAGCAGCCCAGGGGCCCTCTTTCAGCCCCAGCATTTT; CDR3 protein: CASSPGALFQPQHF
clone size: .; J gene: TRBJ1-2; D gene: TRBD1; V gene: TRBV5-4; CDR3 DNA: TGTGCCAGCAGCCCGGGACAGGGTCACTATGGCTACACCTTC; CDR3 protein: CASSPGQGHYGYTF
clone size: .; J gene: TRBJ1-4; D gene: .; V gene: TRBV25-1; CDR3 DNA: TGTGCCAGCAGTGAAAGGGCGGATACTAATGAAAAACTGTTTTTT; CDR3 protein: CASSERADTNEKLFF
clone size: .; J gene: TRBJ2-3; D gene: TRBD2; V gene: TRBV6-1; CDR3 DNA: TGTGCCAGCAGTGGACTAGCGGGAGGGGGGACAGATACGCAGTATTTT; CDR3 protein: CASSGLAGGGTDTQYF
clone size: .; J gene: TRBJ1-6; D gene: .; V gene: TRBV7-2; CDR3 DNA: TGTGCCAGCAGCTCTAACAGAATCTATAATTCACCCCTCCACTTT; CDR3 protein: CASSSNRIYNSPLHF
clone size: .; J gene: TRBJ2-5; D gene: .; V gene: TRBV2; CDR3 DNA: TGTGCCAGCAGCCCTTGGGGGAGCGAGACCCAGTACTTC; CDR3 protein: CASSPWGSETQYF
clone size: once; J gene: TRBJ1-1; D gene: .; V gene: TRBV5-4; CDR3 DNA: TGTGCCAGCAGCTTCGGGCAGGTCGGAGCTTTCTTT; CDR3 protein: CASSFGQVGAFF
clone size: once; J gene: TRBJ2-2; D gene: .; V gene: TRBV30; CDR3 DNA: TGTGCCTGGAGTGTTGTCCAAGGCGGCACCGGGGAGCTGTTTTTT; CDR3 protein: CAWSVVQGGTGELFF
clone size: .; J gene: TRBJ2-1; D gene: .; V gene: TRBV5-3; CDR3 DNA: TGTGCCAGAAGCTTGACCCCTAGGAGAGGAAGCAATGAGCAGTTCTTC; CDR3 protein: CARSLTPRRGSNEQFF
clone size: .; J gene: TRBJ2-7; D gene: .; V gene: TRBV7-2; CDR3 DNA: TGTGCCAGCAGCTTAGGATGGCGGCCTTCCTACGAGCAGTACTTC; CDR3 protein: CASSLGWRPSYEQYF
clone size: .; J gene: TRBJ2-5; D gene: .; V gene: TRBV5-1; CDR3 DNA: TGCGCCAGCAGCTTCAACACCGGAGGGTACCAAGAGACCCAGTACTTC; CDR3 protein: CASSFNTGGYQETQYF
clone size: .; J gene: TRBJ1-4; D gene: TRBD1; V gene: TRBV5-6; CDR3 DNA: TGTGCCAGCAGCTGGGACAGGGGCGGTAAACTGTTTTTT; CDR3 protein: CASSWDRGGKLFF
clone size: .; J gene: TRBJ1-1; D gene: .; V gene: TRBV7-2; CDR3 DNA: TGTGCCAGCTCAACCCCTATCTCTGAAGCTTTCTTT; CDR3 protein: CASSTPISEAFF
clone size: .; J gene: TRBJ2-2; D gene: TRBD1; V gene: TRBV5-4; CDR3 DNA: TGTGCCAGCAGCGGGACAGGGGTAAACACCGGGGAGCTGTTTTTT; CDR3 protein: CASSGTGVNTGELFF
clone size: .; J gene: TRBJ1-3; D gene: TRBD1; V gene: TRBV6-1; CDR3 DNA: TGTGCCAGCAGTTTGCGGGACAGGGGCGGAAACACCATATATTTT; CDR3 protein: CASSLRDRGGNTIYF
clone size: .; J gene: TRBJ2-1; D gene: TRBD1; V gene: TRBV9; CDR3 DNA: TGTGCCAGCAGCATAGACCCGGGACAGGGGGCCTACAATGAGCAGTTCTTC; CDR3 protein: CASSIDPGQGAYNEQFF
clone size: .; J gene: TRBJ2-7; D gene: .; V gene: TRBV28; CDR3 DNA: TGTGCCAGCAGTTCCCCAGGGGAACAAACCTCCTACGAGCAGTACTTC; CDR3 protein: CASSSPGEQTSYEQYF
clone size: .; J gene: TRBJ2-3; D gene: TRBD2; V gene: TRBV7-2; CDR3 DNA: TGTGCCAGCAGCTTAGTGGGACTAGCGTCAGATACGCAGTATTTT; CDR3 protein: CASSLVGLASDTQYF
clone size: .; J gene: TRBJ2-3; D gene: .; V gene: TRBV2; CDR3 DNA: TGTGCCAGCAGTGCGATGGACGGTAGCACAGATACGCAGTATTTT; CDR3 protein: CASSAMDGSTDTQYF
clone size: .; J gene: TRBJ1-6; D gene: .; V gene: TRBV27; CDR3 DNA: TGTGCCAGCAGTTTACCAGGGGACGGTTCACCCCTCCACTTT; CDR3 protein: CASSLPGDGSPLHF
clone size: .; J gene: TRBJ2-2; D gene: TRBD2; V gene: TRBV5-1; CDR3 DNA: TGCGCCAGCAGCTTGGAGGGCGGGAGTCGCGGCGGGGAGCTGTTTTTT; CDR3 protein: CASSLEGGSRGGELFF
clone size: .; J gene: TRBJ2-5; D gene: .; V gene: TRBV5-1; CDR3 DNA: TGCGCCAGCAGCTTGGTAGGGACGGGAGAGACCCAGTACTTC; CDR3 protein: CASSLVGTGETQYF
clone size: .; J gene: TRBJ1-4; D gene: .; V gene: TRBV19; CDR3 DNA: TGTGCCAGTAGTATTGGCCGACTGGCTAATGAAAAACTGTTTTTT; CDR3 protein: CASSIGRLANEKLFF
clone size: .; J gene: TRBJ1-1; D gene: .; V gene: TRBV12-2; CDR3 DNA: TGTGCAGTCCAGATAACTTTCTTT; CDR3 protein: CAVQITFF
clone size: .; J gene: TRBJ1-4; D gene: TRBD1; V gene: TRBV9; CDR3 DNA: TGTGCCAGCAGCTCCCGGGACAGGGGGAATGAAAAACTGTTTTTT; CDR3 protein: CASSSRDRGNEKLFF
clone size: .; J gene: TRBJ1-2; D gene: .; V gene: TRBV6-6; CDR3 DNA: TGTGCCAGCAGACGACAGCCGGACAGAGGCTACACCTTC; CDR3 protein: CASRRQPDRGYTF
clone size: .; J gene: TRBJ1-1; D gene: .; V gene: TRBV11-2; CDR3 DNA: TGTGCCAGCAGCTTAGGACGGACCACCCCTGAAGCTTTCTTT; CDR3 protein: CASSLGRTTPEAFF